A selection of T cell receptor beta chains follows, all from one sample in a study of T-cell memory formation after mild COVID-19. TCRdb redid the calling of the 5' RACE reads with MiXCR, one entry per CDR3 protein. The data show under 90,000 distinct CDR3 sequences, 14% seen once. The sample consisted of PBMCs or a T cell subset sorted from them (not recorded which). The origin of the receptors is an adult woman who had mild COVID-19 (a few samples of this study predate the infection). Cell type and time point are not known. CDR3s include the opening cysteine and the closing phenylalanine or tryptophan. Fields, in order: clone size, D gene, J gene, V gene, CDR3 DNA, CDR3 protein. D genes are given only for firm matches. Only part of the rows carry a size: once, few, many, or a class if the clone is expanded.

clone_size: -; d_call: TRBD2; j_call: TRBJ2-7; v_call: TRBV7-9; cdr3_nt: TGTGCCAGCAGCTTAGCGGGACCCATGGGACTAGCGGGAGATGGGTACGAGCAGTACTTC; cdr3_aa: CASSLAGPMGLAGDGYEQYF
clone_size: -; d_call: TRBD2; j_call: TRBJ2-5; v_call: TRBV25-1; cdr3_nt: TGTGCCAGCCTAGCGGTGGGGCAGGAGACCCAGTACTTC; cdr3_aa: CASLAVGQETQYF
clone_size: -; d_call: -; j_call: TRBJ2-7; v_call: TRBV29-1; cdr3_nt: TGCAGCGTTGTCTGGGCCTACGAGCAGTACTTC; cdr3_aa: CSVVWAYEQYF
clone_size: few; d_call: -; j_call: TRBJ2-1; v_call: TRBV24-1; cdr3_nt: TGTGCCACCAGTGATTTTGTTGAGCAGTTCTTC; cdr3_aa: CATSDFVEQFF
clone_size: few; d_call: TRBD2; j_call: TRBJ2-7; v_call: TRBV3-1; cdr3_nt: TGTGCCAGCAGCCTATTGAGACTAGCGGGGGGCGAGCAGTACTTC; cdr3_aa: CASSLLRLAGGEQYF
clone_size: few; d_call: TRBD2; j_call: TRBJ2-1; v_call: TRBV11-1; cdr3_nt: TGTGCCAGCAGCTTACAGCGGGGGGCCTCCTTCTATGAGCAGTTCTTC; cdr3_aa: CASSLQRGASFYEQFF
clone_size: -; d_call: TRBD2; j_call: TRBJ2-3; v_call: TRBV11-2; cdr3_nt: TGTGCCAGCAGCCGACTAGCGGGAGGTGGGACAGATACGCAGTATTTT; cdr3_aa: CASSRLAGGGTDTQYF
clone_size: many; d_call: -; j_call: TRBJ2-7; v_call: TRBV7-9; cdr3_nt: TGTGCCAGCAGCTTAAGTAGTAACGAGCAGTACTTC; cdr3_aa: CASSLSSNEQYF
clone_size: -; d_call: -; j_call: TRBJ2-7; v_call: TRBV5-1; cdr3_nt: TGCGCCAGCAGCTTTGGGGACGGCTCCTACGAGCAGTACTTC; cdr3_aa: CASSFGDGSYEQYF
clone_size: few; d_call: TRBD1; j_call: TRBJ2-7; v_call: TRBV12-3/TRBV12-4; cdr3_nt: TGTGCCAGCAGTTCCTTCTCCGGGACAGCCCCCTCCTACGAGCAGTACTTC; cdr3_aa: CASSSFSGTAPSYEQYF
clone_size: -; d_call: TRBD1; j_call: TRBJ1-6; v_call: TRBV3-1; cdr3_nt: TGTGCCAGCAGCCGACGGGACAGTCCATCACCCCTCCACTTT; cdr3_aa: CASSRRDSPSPLHF
clone_size: -; d_call: -; j_call: TRBJ2-5; v_call: TRBV13; cdr3_nt: TGTGCCAGCAGCTTAGGGGGGGCCGGGGAGACCCAGTACTTC; cdr3_aa: CASSLGGAGETQYF
clone_size: -; d_call: -; j_call: TRBJ1-1; v_call: TRBV11-2; cdr3_nt: TGTGCCAGCAGCTTGGGGGGGCTGGCCACTGAAGCTTTCTTT; cdr3_aa: CASSLGGLATEAFF
clone_size: -; d_call: -; j_call: TRBJ2-7; v_call: TRBV5-1; cdr3_nt: TGCGCCAGCAGCTGGGGCGGGGGCGGTATCTACGAGCAGTACTTC; cdr3_aa: CASSWGGGGIYEQYF
clone_size: few; d_call: -; j_call: TRBJ2-2; v_call: TRBV5-1; cdr3_nt: TGCGCCAGCAGCGTAGACTTATCGGGCACCGGGGAGCTGTTTTTT; cdr3_aa: CASSVDLSGTGELFF
clone_size: -; d_call: -; j_call: TRBJ2-2; v_call: TRBV11-2; cdr3_nt: TGTGCCACCCAGGGGCGGGAGTTCACCGGGGAGCTGTTTTTT; cdr3_aa: CATQGREFTGELFF
clone_size: -; d_call: -; j_call: TRBJ1-1; v_call: TRBV5-1; cdr3_nt: TGCGCCAGCAGCTTCCGGGACTACACTGAAGCTTTCTTT; cdr3_aa: CASSFRDYTEAFF
clone_size: -; d_call: -; j_call: TRBJ1-1; v_call: TRBV6-5; cdr3_nt: TGTGCCAGCAGTTACGGTTTTATGAACACTGAAGCTTTCTTT; cdr3_aa: CASSYGFMNTEAFF
clone_size: -; d_call: -; j_call: TRBJ1-2; v_call: TRBV4-1; cdr3_nt: TGCGCCAGCAGCCAAGATCCGCCAACTTATAACTATGGCTACACCTTC; cdr3_aa: CASSQDPPTYNYGYTF
clone_size: few; d_call: -; j_call: TRBJ2-7; v_call: TRBV4-3; cdr3_nt: TGCGCCAGCAGCCTCTCCCGTACAGGTTACGAGCAGTACTTC; cdr3_aa: CASSLSRTGYEQYF
clone_size: -; d_call: -; j_call: TRBJ2-7; v_call: TRBV4-2; cdr3_nt: TGTGCCAGCAGCCAAGAGAATAGTTACGAGCAGTACTTC; cdr3_aa: CASSQENSYEQYF
clone_size: -; d_call: TRBD1; j_call: TRBJ1-2; v_call: TRBV9; cdr3_nt: TGTGCCAGCAGCCCCTATATCTCGGGACAGGGGGCGAGGTATGGCTACACCTTC; cdr3_aa: CASSPYISGQGARYGYTF
clone_size: many; d_call: -; j_call: TRBJ2-3; v_call: TRBV7-2; cdr3_nt: TGTGCCAGCAGCCAGTGGGGAGATACGCAGTATTTT; cdr3_aa: CASSQWGDTQYF
clone_size: -; d_call: -; j_call: TRBJ1-2; v_call: TRBV6-2/TRBV6-3; cdr3_nt: TGTGCCAGCAGTAAGGGCCCTGGGACTAACTATGGCTACACCTTC; cdr3_aa: CASSKGPGTNYGYTF
clone_size: few; d_call: TRBD1; j_call: TRBJ1-1; v_call: TRBV5-1; cdr3_nt: TGCGCCAGCAGCCGCAGGGGGCTTGAGGCTTTCTTT; cdr3_aa: CASSRRGLEAFF
clone_size: few; d_call: TRBD1; j_call: TRBJ2-3; v_call: TRBV30; cdr3_nt: TGTGCCTGGAGTATTGACAGGGTCGTGGATACAGATACGCAGTATTTT; cdr3_aa: CAWSIDRVVDTDTQYF
clone_size: -; d_call: -; j_call: TRBJ2-7; v_call: TRBV7-8; cdr3_nt: TGTGCCAGCAGCTCAGGGATTGAGACAGCCTACGAGCAGTACTTC; cdr3_aa: CASSSGIETAYEQYF
clone_size: -; d_call: TRBD2; j_call: TRBJ2-3; v_call: TRBV4-2; cdr3_nt: TGTGCCAGCAGCCAAGAAACTAGCGGGGATACGCAGTATTTT; cdr3_aa: CASSQETSGDTQYF
clone_size: -; d_call: -; j_call: TRBJ1-2; v_call: TRBV4-1; cdr3_nt: TGCGCCAGCAGCCAAGCCGTGCTCTATGGCTACACCTTC; cdr3_aa: CASSQAVLYGYTF
clone_size: -; d_call: -; j_call: TRBJ1-1; v_call: TRBV10-3; cdr3_nt: TGTGCCATCAGTCACGGGGGCACTGAAGCTTTCTTT; cdr3_aa: CAISHGGTEAFF
clone_size: -; d_call: -; j_call: TRBJ1-1; v_call: TRBV10-3; cdr3_nt: TGTGCCATCAGCCTATCCAGGGGCAACACTGAAGCTTTCTTT; cdr3_aa: CAISLSRGNTEAFF
clone_size: -; d_call: TRBD1; j_call: TRBJ2-1; v_call: TRBV5-6; cdr3_nt: TGTGCCAGCACCACAGGGGGAAATGAGCAGTTCTTC; cdr3_aa: CASTTGGNEQFF
clone_size: -; d_call: -; j_call: TRBJ2-7; v_call: TRBV13; cdr3_nt: TGTGCCAGCAGCTTTGAGGGTCTGGGTTCCTACGAGCAGTACTTC; cdr3_aa: CASSFEGLGSYEQYF
clone_size: few; d_call: -; j_call: TRBJ2-3; v_call: TRBV21-1; cdr3_nt: TGTGCCAGCAGCAGCCCGGGACCCACAGATACGCAGTATTTT; cdr3_aa: CASSSPGPTDTQYF
clone_size: -; d_call: -; j_call: TRBJ2-3; v_call: TRBV19; cdr3_nt: TGTGCCAGTAGTCCCTTGGTGGAGGGGGCTGAAGATACGCAGTATTTT; cdr3_aa: CASSPLVEGAEDTQYF
clone_size: -; d_call: -; j_call: TRBJ2-3; v_call: TRBV11-2; cdr3_nt: TGTGCCAGCAGCTTGGGGCGCGGAGATACGCAGTATTTT; cdr3_aa: CASSLGRGDTQYF
clone_size: -; d_call: TRBD1; j_call: TRBJ1-5; v_call: TRBV7-9; cdr3_nt: TGTGCCAGCAGCTTAGGAGGCCAGGGGGCCCAGCCCCAGCATTTT; cdr3_aa: CASSLGGQGAQPQHF
clone_size: few; d_call: -; j_call: TRBJ1-1; v_call: TRBV4-1; cdr3_nt: TGCGCCAGCAGCCAGGGGGCAGGGTGGACTGAAGCTTTCTTT; cdr3_aa: CASSQGAGWTEAFF
clone_size: -; d_call: TRBD1; j_call: TRBJ1-2; v_call: TRBV14; cdr3_nt: TGTGCCAGCAGCCAAGGGGACAGGTCCTATGGCTACACCTTC; cdr3_aa: CASSQGDRSYGYTF
clone_size: -; d_call: TRBD1; j_call: TRBJ1-2; v_call: TRBV7-6; cdr3_nt: TGTGCCAGCAGCTTTTCTCTTCTGGGGACAGAGGGCTACACCTTC; cdr3_aa: CASSFSLLGTEGYTF
clone_size: -; d_call: TRBD1; j_call: TRBJ2-5; v_call: TRBV29-1; cdr3_nt: TGCAGCGTTGAGGGACAGGGGTCCGGAGGATCAAGAGAGACCCAGTACTTC; cdr3_aa: CSVEGQGSGGSRETQYF
clone_size: -; d_call: TRBD2; j_call: TRBJ2-3; v_call: TRBV7-8; cdr3_nt: TGTGCCAGCAGCGCCCGCTTCGGCGGGGGGCTAACAGATACGCAGTATTTT; cdr3_aa: CASSARFGGGLTDTQYF
clone_size: -; d_call: -; j_call: TRBJ1-1; v_call: TRBV12-3/TRBV12-4; cdr3_nt: TGTGCCAGCAGTCCCCCAAGGGGGAACACTGAAGCTTTCTTT; cdr3_aa: CASSPPRGNTEAFF
clone_size: few; d_call: TRBD2; j_call: TRBJ2-7; v_call: TRBV7-9; cdr3_nt: TGTGCCAGCAGCTTAGCTAGCGGGAGGTACGAGCAGTACTTC; cdr3_aa: CASSLASGRYEQYF
clone_size: -; d_call: -; j_call: TRBJ1-1; v_call: TRBV6-6; cdr3_nt: TGTGCCAGCAGTTACTCGATCGAGGCGGTCGGGAACACTGAAGCTTTCTTT; cdr3_aa: CASSYSIEAVGNTEAFF
clone_size: few; d_call: -; j_call: TRBJ2-7; v_call: TRBV20-1; cdr3_nt: TGCAGTGCTAGAGAGCCCGACGGAAGCTCCTACGAGCAGTACTTC; cdr3_aa: CSAREPDGSSYEQYF
clone_size: few; d_call: TRBD1; j_call: TRBJ2-3; v_call: TRBV4-1; cdr3_nt: TGCGCCAGCAGGGAGGGACAGGGGTGGGCAGATACGCAGTATTTT; cdr3_aa: CASREGQGWADTQYF
clone_size: -; d_call: -; j_call: TRBJ1-3; v_call: TRBV10-3; cdr3_nt: TGTGCCATCAGTGCACCAGGGACTGGAAACACCATATATTTT; cdr3_aa: CAISAPGTGNTIYF